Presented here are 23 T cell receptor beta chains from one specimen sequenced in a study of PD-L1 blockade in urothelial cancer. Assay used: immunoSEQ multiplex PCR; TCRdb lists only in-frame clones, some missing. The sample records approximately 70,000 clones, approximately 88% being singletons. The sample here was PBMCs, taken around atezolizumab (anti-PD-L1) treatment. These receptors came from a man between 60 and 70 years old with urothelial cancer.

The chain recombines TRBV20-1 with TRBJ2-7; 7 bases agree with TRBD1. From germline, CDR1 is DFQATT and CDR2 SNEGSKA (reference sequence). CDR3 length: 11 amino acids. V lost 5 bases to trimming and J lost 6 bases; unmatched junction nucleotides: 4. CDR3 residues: CSALGQIEQYF. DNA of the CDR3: TGCAGTGCTCTGGGACAGATCGAGCAGTACTTC.

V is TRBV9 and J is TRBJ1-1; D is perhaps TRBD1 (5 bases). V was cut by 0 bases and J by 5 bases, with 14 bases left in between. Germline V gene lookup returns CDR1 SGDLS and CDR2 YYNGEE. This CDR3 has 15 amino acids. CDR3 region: CASSVDPGRRTEAFF. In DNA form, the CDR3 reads TGTGCCAGCAGCGTAGACCCAGGGAGGAGGACTGAAGCTTTCTTT.

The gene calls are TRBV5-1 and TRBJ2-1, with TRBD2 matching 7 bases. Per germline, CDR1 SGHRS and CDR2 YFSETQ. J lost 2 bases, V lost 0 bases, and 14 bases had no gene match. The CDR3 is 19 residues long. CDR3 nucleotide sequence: TGCGCCAGCAGCTTGGTCCCTGCGGTGGCGGGAGACACCTACAATGAGCAGTTCTTC. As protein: CASSLVPAVAGDTYNEQFF. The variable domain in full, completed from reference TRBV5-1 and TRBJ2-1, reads KAGVTQTPRYLIKTRGQQVTLSCSPISGHRSVSWYQQTPGQGLQFLFEYFSETQRNKGNFPGRFSGRQFSNSRSEMNVSTLELGDSALYLCASSLVPAVAGDTYNEQFFGPGTRLTVL.

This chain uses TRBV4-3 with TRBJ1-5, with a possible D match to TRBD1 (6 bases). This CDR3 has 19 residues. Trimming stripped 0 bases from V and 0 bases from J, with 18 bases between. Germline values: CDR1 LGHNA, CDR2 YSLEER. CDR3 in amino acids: CASSQDVVIGTYSNQPQHF. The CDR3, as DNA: TGCGCCAGCAGCCAAGATGTAGTAATCGGGACATATAGCAATCAGCCCCAGCATTTT.

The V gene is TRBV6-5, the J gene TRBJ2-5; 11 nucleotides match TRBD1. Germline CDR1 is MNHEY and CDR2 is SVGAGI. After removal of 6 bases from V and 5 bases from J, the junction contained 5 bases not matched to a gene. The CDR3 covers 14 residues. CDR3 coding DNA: TGTGCCAGCAGCGCCCGGGACAGGGGGGAGACCCAGTACTTC. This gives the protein CASSARDRGETQYF.

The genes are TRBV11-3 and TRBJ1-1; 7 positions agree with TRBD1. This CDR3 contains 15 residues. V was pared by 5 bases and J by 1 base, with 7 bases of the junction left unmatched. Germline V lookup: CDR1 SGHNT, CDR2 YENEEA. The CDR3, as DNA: TGTGCCAGCAGCCCGATAACAGGGGAGAACACTGAAGCTTTCTTT. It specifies CASSPITGENTEAFF.

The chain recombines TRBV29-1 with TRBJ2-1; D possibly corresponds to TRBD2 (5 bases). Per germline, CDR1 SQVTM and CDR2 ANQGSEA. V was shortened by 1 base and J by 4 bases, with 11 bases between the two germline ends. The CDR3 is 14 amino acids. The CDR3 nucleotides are TGCAGCGTTGAAGGACTAACCCAATACAATGAGCAGTTCTTC. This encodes CSVEGLTQYNEQFF.

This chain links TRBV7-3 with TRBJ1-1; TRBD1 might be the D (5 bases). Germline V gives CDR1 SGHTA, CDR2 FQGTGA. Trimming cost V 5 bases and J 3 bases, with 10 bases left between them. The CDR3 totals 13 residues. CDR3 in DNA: TGTGCCAGCAGCAGTACAGGCTACACTGAAGCTTTCTTT. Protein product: CASSSTGYTEAFF.

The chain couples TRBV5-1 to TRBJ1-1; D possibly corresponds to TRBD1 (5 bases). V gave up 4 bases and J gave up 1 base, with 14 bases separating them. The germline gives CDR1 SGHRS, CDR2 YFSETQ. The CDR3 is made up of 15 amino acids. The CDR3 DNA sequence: TGCGCCAGCAGCCTTCCGGGACTCTCGAACACTGAAGCTTTCTTT. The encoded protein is CASSLPGLSNTEAFF. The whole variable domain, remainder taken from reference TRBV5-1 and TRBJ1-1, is KAGVTQTPRYLIKTRGQQVTLSCSPISGHRSVSWYQQTPGQGLQFLFEYFSETQRNKGNFPGRFSGRQFSNSRSEMNVSTLELGDSALYLCASSLPGLSNTEAFFGQGTRLTVV.

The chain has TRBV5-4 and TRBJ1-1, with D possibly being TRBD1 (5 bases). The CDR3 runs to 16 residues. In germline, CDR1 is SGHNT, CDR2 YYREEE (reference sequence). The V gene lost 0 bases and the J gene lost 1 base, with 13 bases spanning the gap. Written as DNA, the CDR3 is TGTGCCAGCAGCTTGGCCCTATTTACAGGGAACACTGAAGCTTTCTTT. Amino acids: CASSLALFTGNTEAFF.

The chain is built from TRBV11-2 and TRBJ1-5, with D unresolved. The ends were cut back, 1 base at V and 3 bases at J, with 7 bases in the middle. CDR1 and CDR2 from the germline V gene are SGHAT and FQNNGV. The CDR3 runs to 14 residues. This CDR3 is CASSLGQFNQPQHF. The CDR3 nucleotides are TGTGCCAGCAGCTTAGGGCAGTTCAATCAGCCCCAGCATTTT.

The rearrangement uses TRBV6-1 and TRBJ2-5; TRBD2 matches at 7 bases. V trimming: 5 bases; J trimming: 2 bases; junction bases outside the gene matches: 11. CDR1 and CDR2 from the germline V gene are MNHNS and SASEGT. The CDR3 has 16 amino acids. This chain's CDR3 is CASSKVGRGGQETQYF. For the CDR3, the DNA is TGTGCCAGCAGTAAAGTGGGGAGGGGAGGACAAGAGACCCAGTACTTC.

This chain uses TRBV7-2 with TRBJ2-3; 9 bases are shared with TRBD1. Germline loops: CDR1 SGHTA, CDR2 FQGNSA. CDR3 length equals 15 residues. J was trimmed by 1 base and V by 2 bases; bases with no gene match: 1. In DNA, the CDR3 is TGTGCCAGCAGCTTACGGGACAGGGGCACAGATACGCAGTATTTT. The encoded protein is CASSLRDRGTDTQYF.

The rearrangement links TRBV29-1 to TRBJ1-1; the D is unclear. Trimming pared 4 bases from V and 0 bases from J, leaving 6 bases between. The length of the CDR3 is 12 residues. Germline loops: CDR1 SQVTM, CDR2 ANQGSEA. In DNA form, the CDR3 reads TGCAGCGTTGGACATATGAACACTGAAGCTTTCTTT. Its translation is CSVGHMNTEAFF.

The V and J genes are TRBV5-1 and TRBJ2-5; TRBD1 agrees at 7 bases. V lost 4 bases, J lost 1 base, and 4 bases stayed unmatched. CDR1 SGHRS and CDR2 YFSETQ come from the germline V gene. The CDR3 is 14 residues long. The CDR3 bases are TGCGCCAGCAGCCTGGGACAGCCCCAAGAGACCCAGTACTTC. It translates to CASSLGQPQETQYF.

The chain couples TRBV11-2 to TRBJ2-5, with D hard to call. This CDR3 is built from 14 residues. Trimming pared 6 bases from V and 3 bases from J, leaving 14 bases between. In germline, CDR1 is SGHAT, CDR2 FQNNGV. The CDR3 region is CASRKTTSKETQYF. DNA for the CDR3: TGTGCCAGCAGAAAAACTACCAGCAAAGAGACCCAGTACTTC.

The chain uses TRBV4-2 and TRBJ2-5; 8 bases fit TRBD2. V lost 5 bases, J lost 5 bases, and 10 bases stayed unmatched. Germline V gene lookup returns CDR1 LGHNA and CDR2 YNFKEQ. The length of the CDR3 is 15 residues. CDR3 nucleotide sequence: TGTGCCAGCAGCAAACTCGGGGGGGCCGGGGAGACCCAGTACTTC. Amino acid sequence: CASSKLGGAGETQYF.

CDR3 nucleotides: TGTGCCTGGAGTTCAACTCGTTACGAGCAGTACTTC. It is translated as CAWSSTRYEQYF. This chain joins TRBV30 and TRBJ2-7; no firm D call. Germline V gene lookup returns CDR1 GTSNPN and CDR2 SVGIG (reference sequence). Trimming pared 2 bases from V and 4 bases from J, leaving 9 bases between. There are 12 residues in the CDR3.

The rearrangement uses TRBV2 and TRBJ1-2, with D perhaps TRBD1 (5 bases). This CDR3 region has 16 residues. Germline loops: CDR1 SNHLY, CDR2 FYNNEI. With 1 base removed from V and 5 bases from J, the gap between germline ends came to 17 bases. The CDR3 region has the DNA TGTGCCAGCAGTGAAGGGGGTCGGGGGAACCTATATGGCTACACCTTC. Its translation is CASSEGGRGNLYGYTF.

Here the CDR3 reads CASSLFSGGSNGYTF. As DNA, the CDR3 is TGCGCCAGCAGCTTGTTTTCAGGGGGCTCGAATGGCTACACCTTC. This rearrangement joins TRBV5-1 to TRBJ1-2, with 8 bases matching TRBD1. Germline values: CDR1 SGHRS, CDR2 YFSETQ. The CDR3 has 15 amino acids. Trimming removed 1 base from V and 6 bases from J; junction bases left unmatched: 8. The full variable domain, with the rest looked up from reference TRBV5-1 and TRBJ1-2, is KAGVTQTPRYLIKTRGQQVTLSCSPISGHRSVSWYQQTPGQGLQFLFEYFSETQRNKGNFPGRFSGRQFSNSRSEMNVSTLELGDSALYLCASSLFSGGSNGYTFGSGTRLTVV.

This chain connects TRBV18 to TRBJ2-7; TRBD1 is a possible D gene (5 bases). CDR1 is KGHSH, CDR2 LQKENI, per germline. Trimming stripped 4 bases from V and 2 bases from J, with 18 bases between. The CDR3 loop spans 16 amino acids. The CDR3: CASSLGALGTAYEQYF. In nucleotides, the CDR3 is TGTGCCAGCTCACTAGGGGCCTTAGGTACAGCCTACGAGCAGTACTTC.

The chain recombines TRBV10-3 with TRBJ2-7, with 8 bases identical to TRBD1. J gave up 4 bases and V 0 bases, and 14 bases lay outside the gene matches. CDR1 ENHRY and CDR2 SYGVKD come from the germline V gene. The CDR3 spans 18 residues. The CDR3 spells CAISESYIMDRDRYEQYF. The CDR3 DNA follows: TGTGCCATCAGTGAGTCGTATATTATGGACAGGGATAGATACGAGCAGTACTTC.

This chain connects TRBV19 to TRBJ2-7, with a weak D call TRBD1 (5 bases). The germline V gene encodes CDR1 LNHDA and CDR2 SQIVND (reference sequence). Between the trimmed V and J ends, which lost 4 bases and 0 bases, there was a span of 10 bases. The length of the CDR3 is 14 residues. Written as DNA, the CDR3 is TGTGCCAGTAGTAAGGACACCGACTCCTACGAGCAGTACTTC. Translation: CASSKDTDSYEQYF.